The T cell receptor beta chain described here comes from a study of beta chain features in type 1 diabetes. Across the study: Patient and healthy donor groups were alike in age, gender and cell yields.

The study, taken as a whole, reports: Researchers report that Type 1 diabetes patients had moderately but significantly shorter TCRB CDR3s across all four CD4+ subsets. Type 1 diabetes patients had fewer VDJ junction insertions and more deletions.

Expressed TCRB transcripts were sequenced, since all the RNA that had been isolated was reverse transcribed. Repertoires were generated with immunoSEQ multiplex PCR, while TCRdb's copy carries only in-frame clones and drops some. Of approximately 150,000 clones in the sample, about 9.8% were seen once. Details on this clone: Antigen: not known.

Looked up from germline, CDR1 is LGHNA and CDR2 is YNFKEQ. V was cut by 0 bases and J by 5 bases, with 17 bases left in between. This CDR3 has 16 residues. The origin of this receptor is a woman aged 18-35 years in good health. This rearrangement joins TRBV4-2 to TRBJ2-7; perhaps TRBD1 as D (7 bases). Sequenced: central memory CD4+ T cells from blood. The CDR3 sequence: CASSQEAGGLLHEQYF. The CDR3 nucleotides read TGTGCCAGCAGCCAAGAGGCAGGGGGGCTCCTACACGAGCAGTACTTC.